The next 19 T cell receptor beta chains were all read from a single sample in a study of blood T cell repertoires in COVID-19. Repertoires were generated with immunoSEQ multiplex PCR, while TCRdb's copy carries only in-frame clones and drops some. The table includes 150,000 to 200,000 clones, around 74% detected once. The sample comprised peripheral blood. The origin of the receptors is a woman of 80 years or more with acute or convalescent COVID-19.

J is TRBJ1-6 and V is TRBV7-9; no firm D call. CDR3 length equals 13 residues. Trimming removed 6 bases at V and 0 bases at J, with 3 bases between. The germline gives CDR1 SEHNR, CDR2 FQNEAQ (reference sequence). CDR3 sequence: CASRSSYNSPLHF. CDR3 DNA sequence: TGTGCCAGCAGGAGCTCCTATAATTCACCCCTCCACTTT.

This sequence joins TRBV27 and TRBJ1-3; D is undetermined. V lost 6 bases and J lost 2, with 20 bases in between. Germline loops: CDR1 MNHEY, CDR2 SMNVEV (reference sequence). The CDR3 totals 17 residues. The CDR3, as DNA: TGTGCCAGCAGCCCGAAGAGGGCCAGGCTAACTGGAAACACCATATATTTT. Protein product: CASSPKRARLTGNTIYF.

V is TRBV7-2 and J is TRBJ1-1; TRBD1 might be the D (6 bases). CDR1 is SGHTA, CDR2 FQGNSA, per germline. The length of the CDR3 is 14 residues. Trimming left V 5 bases short and J 1 base short, with 11 bases between. CDR3 coding DNA: TGTGCCAGCAGCGCCGTGGGGGCGAACACTGAAGCTTTCTTT. It yields the protein CASSAVGANTEAFF.

This clone occurred a few times. The chain carries TRBV28 and TRBJ1-4; maybe TRBD1 (6 bases). Germline V gene sequence: CDR1 MDHEN, CDR2 SYDVKM. This CDR3 has 12 amino acids. Deletions cut 8 bases from V and 6 bases from J, with 10 bases between. CDR3 in DNA: TGTGCCAGCCGGACAGCGCATGAAAAACTGTTTTTT. Protein sequence: CASRTAHEKLFF.

The CDR3 nucleotides are TGCAGCGTTTTTCTAGACAGGGCGACTGAAGCTTTCTTT. This encodes CSVFLDRATEAFF. The rearrangement joins TRBV29-1 to TRBJ1-1, with 7 bases that match TRBD1. Germline loops: CDR1 SQVTM, CDR2 ANQGSEA. This CDR3 region has 13 residues. V gave up 5 bases and J gave up 5 bases; unmatched junction bases: 8.

The chain couples TRBV5-1 to TRBJ2-6; TRBD1 might be the D (6 bases). Germline CDR1 is SGHRS and CDR2 is YFSETQ. V was cut by 3 bases and J by 2 bases, with 15 bases left in between. The CDR3 totals 17 residues. The CDR3 sequence: CASSSSTYRAGANVLTF. In DNA, the CDR3 is TGCGCCAGCAGCTCATCAACCTACAGGGCTGGGGCCAACGTCCTGACTTTC.

In this sample, this clone turned up a few times. The chain joins TRBV2 to TRBJ2-1; 8 bases match TRBD2. The germline gives CDR1 SNHLY, CDR2 FYNNEI. V dropped 6 bases and J dropped 2; count of bases not matched to a gene: 6. This CDR3 spans 15 amino acids. Here the CDR3 reads CASRASAGAYNEQFF. The CDR3 DNA is TGTGCCAGCAGGGCCTCAGCGGGGGCCTACAATGAGCAGTTCTTC. The variable domain in full, completed from reference TRBV2 and TRBJ2-1, reads EPEVTQTPSHQVTQMGQEVILRCVPISNHLYFYWYRQILGQKVEFLVSFYNNEISEKSEIFDDQFSVERPDGSNFTLKIRSTKLEDSAMYFCASRASAGAYNEQFFGPGTRLTVL.

A single count supports this clone. The rearrangement links TRBV2 to TRBJ1-2, with a tentative D call TRBD1 (5 bases). Per germline, CDR1 SNHLY and CDR2 FYNNEI. CDR3 length: 15 residues. V lost 6 bases to trimming and J lost 0 bases, with 14 bases between them. Written as DNA, the CDR3 is TGTGCCAGCAGGAAGGCCGGGGGAGCTAACTATGGCTACACCTTC. As protein: CASRKAGGANYGYTF.

The chain joins TRBV2 to TRBJ2-3; D is ambiguous. Looked up from germline, CDR1 is SNHLY and CDR2 is FYNNEI. The CDR3 has 13 residues. Trimming removed 4 bases at V and 2 bases at J, with 7 bases between. In DNA form, the CDR3 reads TGTGCCAGCAGTGCAGAAACCACAGATACGCAGTATTTT. It codes for CASSAETTDTQYF. Full variable domain (rest looked up from reference TRBV2 and TRBJ2-3): EPEVTQTPSHQVTQMGQEVILRCVPISNHLYFYWYRQILGQKVEFLVSFYNNEISEKSEIFDDQFSVERPDGSNFTLKIRSTKLEDSAMYFCASSAETTDTQYFGPGTRLTVL.

The rearrangement links TRBV9 to TRBJ2-5, with 7 bases aligning to TRBD1. This CDR3 region has 14 residues. V shed 3 bases and J 4 bases; nucleotides not matched to a gene: 6. Germline loops: CDR1 SGDLS, CDR2 YYNGEE. The CDR3 protein is CASSGDSVVETQYF. The CDR3 DNA is TGTGCCAGCAGCGGGGACAGTGTAGTAGAGACCCAGTACTTC.

The rearrangement links TRBV12-3 or TRBV12-4 to TRBJ2-7; D remains unclear. This CDR3 contains 13 residues. V lost 3 bases to trimming and J lost 1 base, with 7 bases between them. In DNA, the CDR3 is TGTGCCAGCAGTTTTATTTTGTCCTACGAGCAGTACTTC. It encodes CASSFILSYEQYF.

V is TRBV30 and J is TRBJ1-5; D gene ambiguous. V lost 0 bases, J lost 0 bases, and 3 bases lay in between. The CDR3 has 13 amino acids. From germline, CDR1 is GTSNPN and CDR2 SVGIG (reference sequence). The CDR3 protein is CAWSVASNQPQHF. CDR3 in DNA: TGTGCCTGGAGTGTAGCTAGCAATCAGCCCCAGCATTTT.

In its sample, this clone was seen many times. The chain joins TRBV13 to TRBJ1-2, with 7 bases lining up with TRBD1. The CDR3 is 14 amino acids. Germline values: CDR1 PRHDT, CDR2 FYEKMQ (reference sequence). The junction had 6 bases not matched to a gene; V was cut back by 0 bases and J by 8 bases. For the CDR3, the DNA is TGTGCCAGCAGCTTAGGGTCAGGGGGAGGCGGCTACACCTTC. It is translated as CASSLGSGGGGYTF.

V is TRBV2 and J is TRBJ1-5; 7 bases are shared with TRBD1. V lost 10 bases to trimming and J lost 2 bases; unmatched junction nucleotides: 8. The CDR3 sequence is 14 residues long. Germline CDR1 and CDR2: SNHLY and FYNNEI. CDR3 coding DNA: TGTGCCACCGGCAACAGGGGTGGCAATCAGCCCCAGCATTTT. Translating gives CATGNRGGNQPQHF. Based on the CDR3 plus reference TRBV2 and TRBJ1-5, the full variable domain is EPEVTQTPSHQVTQMGQEVILRCVPISNHLYFYWYRQILGQKVEFLVSFYNNEISEKSEIFDDQFSVERPDGSNFTLKIRSTKLEDSAMYFCATGNRGGNQPQHFGDGTRLSIL.

This clone was counted between two and nine times. This sequence joins TRBV4-3 and TRBJ2-2, with D unclear. V was clipped by 0 bases and J by 4 bases, with 12 bases between them. The CDR3 extends over 16 amino acids. CDR1 and CDR2 (germline): LGHNA, YSLEER. The chain's CDR3 is CASSQDSPRPTGELFF. DNA of the CDR3: TGCGCCAGCAGCCAAGACTCTCCGAGGCCCACCGGGGAGCTGTTTTTT.

The chain recombines TRBV19 with TRBJ2-5, with D possibly matching TRBD2 (5 bases). Looked up from germline, CDR1 is LNHDA and CDR2 is SQIVND (reference sequence). The CDR3 has 15 amino acids. The V gene lost 7 bases and the J gene lost 4 bases, with 19 bases spanning the gap. In nucleotides, the CDR3 is TGTGCCAGTACCCATAGTCCGGGAATGGGAGAGACCCAGTACTTC. It specifies CASTHSPGMGETQYF.

This clone has only a few counts. The V gene is TRBV27, the J gene TRBJ2-2; perhaps TRBD1 as D (7 bases). V shed 5 bases and J shed 3 bases, with 13 bases lying between them. CDR1 MNHEY and CDR2 SMNVEV come from the germline V gene (reference sequence). The length of the CDR3 is 15 residues. The CDR3 here is CASSRRDRDTGELFF. In DNA, the CDR3 is TGTGCCAGCAGTAGGCGGGACAGAGACACCGGGGAGCTGTTTTTT.

This clone was seen a handful of times. V usage is TRBV19 and J usage is TRBJ1-1; D is perhaps TRBD1 (6 bases). Germline V lookup: CDR1 LNHDA, CDR2 SQIVND (reference sequence). CDR3 size: 14 residues. The V and J ends lost 3 bases and 5 bases respectively, with 13 bases between them. CDR3 in DNA: TGTGCCAGTAGTATTTACAGGGAGAGGACTGAAGCTTTCTTT. This gives the protein CASSIYRERTEAFF.

The chain carries TRBV28 and TRBJ1-1; 10 bases align to TRBD1. The CDR3 totals 15 residues. Germline values: CDR1 MDHEN, CDR2 SYDVKM. V lost 5 bases and J lost 5; bases outside the gene matches: 8. CDR3 region: CASSTPGQGMTEAFF. The CDR3 DNA reads as TGTGCCAGCAGTACACCGGGACAGGGGATGACTGAAGCTTTCTTT.